Sequencing of this T cell receptor beta chain was carried out in a study of T cells in localized non-small cell lung cancer. The study's findings and limits: Within adjacent lung there appeared a median approximately 59 of the top 100 tumor clones. Owing to sequencing of a solitary tumor region, heterogeneity cannot be discounted. The greatest T cell clonality was found in uninvolved adjacent lung (higher than in tumor). A denser population of T cells in blood accompanied longer overall survival.

Comment on this clone: The antigen is not known.

Libraries were prepared by immunoSEQ multiplex PCR; TCRdb keeps only in-frame clonotypes and omits some of them. The sample has 100,000 to 150,000 clones; roughly 90% are singletons. This material consisted of peripheral blood, taken before any cancer treatment. The clonotype originates from a female donor over 55 with stage I lung adenocarcinoma.

The CDR3 spells CASSETVLDGYTF. In DNA, the CDR3 is TGCGCCAGCAGTGAGACGGTCCTGGATGGCTACACCTTC. J is TRBJ1-2 and V is TRBV10-1; D is uncertain. Trimming shortened V by 2 bases and J by 6 bases, and 10 bases separated the two germline ends. Germline loops: CDR1 WNHNN, CDR2 SYGVQD (reference sequence). This CDR3 is built from 13 residues.